The 4 T cell receptor beta chains reported below all come from one sample, sequenced in a study of patients and donors after allogeneic stem cell transplantation (dated by TCRdb to 2020 to 2022). The library was obtained by RT-PCR. Sequenced on a NextSeq 550. TCRdb ran its own pipeline on the public reads, namely fastp trimming at Q25 and MiXCR clone calling, and kept in-frame beta chains. Every CDR3 protein is listed once, alongside the most common genes and DNA of its rows. In this sample the table shows some 880,000 distinct CDR3 sequences, 15% to 20% of which occur a single time. The ten largest account for around 5.5% of the sample. The sample comprised blood, either unsorted or a sorted T cell fraction (not recorded which). These receptors originate from a human donor who was either an allogeneic HSCT recipient or a stem cell or donor lymphocyte infusion donor (not recorded which). It is not recorded whose cells these are; they may come from a transplant donor.

This clonotype was detected only a few times. J is TRBJ1-1 and V is TRBV20-1; D possibly corresponds to TRBD1 (6 bases). The germline CDR1 and CDR2 sequences are DFQATT and SNEGSKA (reference sequence). The CDR3 consists of 13 residues. The V and J ends lost 6 bases and 4 bases respectively, with 15 bases between them. The CDR3 is CSAGFLQGTEAFF. DNA of the CDR3: TGCAGTGCCGGATTTTTACAGGGCACTGAAGCTTTCTTT.

In DNA form, the CDR3 reads TGTGCCAGCAGTGAGGCGACTAGCGGGGGGGCGGGTACCGGGGAGCTGTTTTTT. It translates to CASSEATSGGAGTGELFF. The chain has TRBV6-1 and TRBJ2-2, with TRBD2 matching 14 bases. Trimming took 3 bases from V and 5 from J; bases not matched to a gene: 8. This CDR3 comprises 18 residues. Germline V CDR1 and CDR2: MNHNS, SASEGT.

The rearrangement joins TRBV3-1 to TRBJ1-2, with 11 bases matching TRBD1. The junction had 9 bases not matched to a gene; V was cut back by 3 bases and J by 3 bases. This CDR3 is 17 amino acids long. Germline CDR1 is LGHDT and CDR2 is YNNKEL (reference sequence). In DNA form, the CDR3 reads TGTGCCAGCAGCCAGAGAGGACAGGGGGCGAAAGACTATGGCTACACCTTC. Protein sequence: CASSQRGQGAKDYGYTF.

This clonotype was seen more than once but under ten times. The rearrangement uses TRBV20-1 and TRBJ1-4; tentative D call: TRBD1 (5 bases). Germline CDR1 reads DFQATT; CDR2 reads SNEGSKA (reference sequence). This CDR3 contains 13 residues. V was trimmed by 5 bases and J by 4 bases, leaving 11 bases between them. CDR3 sequence: CSALTDLNEKLFF. For the CDR3, the DNA is TGCAGTGCTTTGACAGACCTTAATGAAAAACTGTTTTTT.